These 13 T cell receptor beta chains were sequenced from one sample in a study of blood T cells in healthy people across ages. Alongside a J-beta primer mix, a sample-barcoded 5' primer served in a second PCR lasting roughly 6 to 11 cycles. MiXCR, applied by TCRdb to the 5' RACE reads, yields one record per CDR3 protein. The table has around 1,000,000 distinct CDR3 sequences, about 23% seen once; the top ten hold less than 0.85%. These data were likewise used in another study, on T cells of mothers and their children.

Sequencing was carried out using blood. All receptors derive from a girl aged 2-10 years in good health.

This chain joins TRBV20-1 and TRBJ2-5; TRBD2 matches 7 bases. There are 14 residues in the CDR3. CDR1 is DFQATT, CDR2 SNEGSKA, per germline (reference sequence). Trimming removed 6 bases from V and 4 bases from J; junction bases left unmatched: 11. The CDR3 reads CSALRVGGGETQYF. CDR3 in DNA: TGCAGTGCCCTTAGAGTTGGGGGGGGAGAGACCCAGTACTTC.

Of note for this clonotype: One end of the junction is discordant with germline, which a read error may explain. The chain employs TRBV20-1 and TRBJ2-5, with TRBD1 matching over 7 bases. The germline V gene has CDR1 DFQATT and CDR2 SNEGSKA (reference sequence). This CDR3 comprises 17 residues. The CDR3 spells CSARKPTTGLDQFEQCF. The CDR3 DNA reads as TGCAGTGCTAGAAAACCGACGACAGGGCTCGACCAGTTCGAGCAGTGCTTC.

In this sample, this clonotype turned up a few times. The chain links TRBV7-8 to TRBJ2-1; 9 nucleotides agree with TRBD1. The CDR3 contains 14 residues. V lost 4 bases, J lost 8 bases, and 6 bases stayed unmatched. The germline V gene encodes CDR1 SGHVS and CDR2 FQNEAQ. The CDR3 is CASSSRDRVDEQFF. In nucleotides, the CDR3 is TGTGCCAGCAGCTCCCGGGACAGGGTAGATGAGCAGTTCTTC.

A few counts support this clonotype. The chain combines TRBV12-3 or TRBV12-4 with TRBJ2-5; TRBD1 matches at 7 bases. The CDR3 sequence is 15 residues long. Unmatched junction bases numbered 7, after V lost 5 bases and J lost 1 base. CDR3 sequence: CASSPGTEIQETQYF. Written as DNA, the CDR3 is TGTGCCAGCAGTCCGGGGACAGAGATCCAAGAGACCCAGTACTTC.

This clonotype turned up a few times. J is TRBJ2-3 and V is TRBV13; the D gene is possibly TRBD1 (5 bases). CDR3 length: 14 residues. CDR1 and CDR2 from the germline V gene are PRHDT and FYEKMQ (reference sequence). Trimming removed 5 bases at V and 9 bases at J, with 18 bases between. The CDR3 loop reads CASSIMTEDLTQYF. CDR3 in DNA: TGTGCCAGCAGCATAATGACAGAAGACTTGACGCAGTATTTT.

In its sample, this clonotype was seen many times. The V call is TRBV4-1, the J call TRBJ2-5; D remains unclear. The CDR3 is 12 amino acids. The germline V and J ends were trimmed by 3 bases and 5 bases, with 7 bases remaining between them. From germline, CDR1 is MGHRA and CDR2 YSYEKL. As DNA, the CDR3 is TGCGCCAGCAGCCAGCCCCGGGAGACCCAGTACTTC. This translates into CASSQPRETQYF.

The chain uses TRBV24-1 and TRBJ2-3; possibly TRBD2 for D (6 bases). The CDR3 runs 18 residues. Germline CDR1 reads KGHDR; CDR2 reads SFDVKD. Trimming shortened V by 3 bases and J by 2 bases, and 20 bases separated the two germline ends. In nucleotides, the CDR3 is TGTGCCACCAGTGATGGCCCCGTTGTCGGGGGAGACACAGATACGCAGTATTTT. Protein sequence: CATSDGPVVGGDTDTQYF.

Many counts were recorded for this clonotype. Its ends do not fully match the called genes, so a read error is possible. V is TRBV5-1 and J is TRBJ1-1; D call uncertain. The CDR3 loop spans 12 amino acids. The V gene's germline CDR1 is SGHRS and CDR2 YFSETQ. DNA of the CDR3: TGTGCCAGCAGCTACACGAACACTGAAGCTTTCTTT. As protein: CASSYTNTEAFF.

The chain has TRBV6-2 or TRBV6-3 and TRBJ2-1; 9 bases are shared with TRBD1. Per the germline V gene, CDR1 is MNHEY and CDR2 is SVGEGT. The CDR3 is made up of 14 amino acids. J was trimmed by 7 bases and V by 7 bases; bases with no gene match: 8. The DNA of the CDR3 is TGTGCCAGCACAAAAAACAGGGGGCTGAATGAGCAGTTCTTC. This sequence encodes CASTKNRGLNEQFF.

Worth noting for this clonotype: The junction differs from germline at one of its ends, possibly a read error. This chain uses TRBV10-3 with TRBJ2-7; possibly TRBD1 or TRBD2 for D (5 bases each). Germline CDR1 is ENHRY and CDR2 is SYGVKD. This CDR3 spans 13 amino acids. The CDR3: CAIQRDRGDEQCF. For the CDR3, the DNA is TGTGCCATCCAGAGGGACCGGGGAGACGAGCAGTGCTTC.

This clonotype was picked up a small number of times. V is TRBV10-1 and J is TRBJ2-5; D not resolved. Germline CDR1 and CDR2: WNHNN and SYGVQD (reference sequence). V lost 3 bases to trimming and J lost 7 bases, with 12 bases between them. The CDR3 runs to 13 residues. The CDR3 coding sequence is TGCGCCAGCAGTGAAGGATCCGGAGCGACCCAGTACTTC. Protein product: CASSEGSGATQYF.

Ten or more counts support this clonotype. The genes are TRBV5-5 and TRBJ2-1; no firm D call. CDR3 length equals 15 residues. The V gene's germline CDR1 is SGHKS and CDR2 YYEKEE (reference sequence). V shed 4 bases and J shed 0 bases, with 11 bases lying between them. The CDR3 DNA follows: TGTGCCAGCAGCCGTGGCTCTAACTCCTACAATGAGCAGTTCTTC. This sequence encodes CASSRGSNSYNEQFF.

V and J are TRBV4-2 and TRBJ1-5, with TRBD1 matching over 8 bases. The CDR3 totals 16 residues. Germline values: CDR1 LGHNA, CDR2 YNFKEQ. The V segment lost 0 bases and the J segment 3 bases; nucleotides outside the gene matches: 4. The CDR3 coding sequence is TGTGCCAGCAGCCAAGAACAGGGGGAATACAATCAGCCCCAGCATTTT. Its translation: CASSQEQGEYNQPQHF.